This T cell receptor (beta chain) was identified in a study of TIL therapy for anti-PD-1-resistant metastatic lung cancer. The libraries were made with immunoSEQ v3. Method: immunoSEQ multiplex PCR; TCRdb's copy keeps in-frame clones and lacks some. The table has tens of thousands of clones, less than 85% seen once. The time point was: pre-treatment sample, taken before nivolumab and TIL therapy. Germline V gene data show CDR1 as MDHEN and CDR2 as SYDVKM. V was cut by 3 bases and J by 2 bases, with 10 bases left in between. The CDR3 is made up of 14 amino acids. The chain employs TRBV28 and TRBJ1-2; perhaps TRBD1 as D (5 bases). The clonotype originates from a person aged 25-85 years with non-small cell lung cancer. Here the sequenced sample was blood, taken at baseline. CDR3 DNA: TGTGCCAGCAGTTTGACACAGGAGAACTATGGCTACACCTTC. Amino acids: CASSLTQENYGYTF.